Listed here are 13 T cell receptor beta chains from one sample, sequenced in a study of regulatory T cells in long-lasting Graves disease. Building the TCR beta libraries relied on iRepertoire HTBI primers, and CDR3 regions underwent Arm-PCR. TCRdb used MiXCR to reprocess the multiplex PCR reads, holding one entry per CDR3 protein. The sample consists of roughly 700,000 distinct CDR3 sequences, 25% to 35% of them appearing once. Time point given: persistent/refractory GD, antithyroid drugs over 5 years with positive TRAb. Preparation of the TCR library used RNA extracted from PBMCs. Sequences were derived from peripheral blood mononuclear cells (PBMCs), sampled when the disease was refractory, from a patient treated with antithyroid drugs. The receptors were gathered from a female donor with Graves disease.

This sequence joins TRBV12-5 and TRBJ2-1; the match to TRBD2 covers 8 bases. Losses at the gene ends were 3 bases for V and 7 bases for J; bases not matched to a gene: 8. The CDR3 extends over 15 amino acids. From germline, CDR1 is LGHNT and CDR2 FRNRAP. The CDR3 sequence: CASGFGRAVGNEQFF. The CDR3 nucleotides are TGTGCTAGTGGTTTCGGGAGGGCCGTCGGTAATGAGCAGTTCTTC.

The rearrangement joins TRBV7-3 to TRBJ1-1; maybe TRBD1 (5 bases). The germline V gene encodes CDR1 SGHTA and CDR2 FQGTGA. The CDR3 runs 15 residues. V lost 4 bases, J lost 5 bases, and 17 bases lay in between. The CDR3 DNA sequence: TGTGCCAGCAGCTCAACCGGGTGGGGGGGGACTGAAGCTTTCTTT. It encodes CASSSTGWGGTEAFF. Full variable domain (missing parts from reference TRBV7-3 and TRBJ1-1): GAGVSQTPSNKVTEKGKYVELRCDPISGHTALYWYRQSLGQGPEFLIYFQGTGAADDSGLPNDRFFAVRPEGSVSTLKIQRTERGDSAVYLCASSSTGWGGTEAFFGQGTRLTVV.

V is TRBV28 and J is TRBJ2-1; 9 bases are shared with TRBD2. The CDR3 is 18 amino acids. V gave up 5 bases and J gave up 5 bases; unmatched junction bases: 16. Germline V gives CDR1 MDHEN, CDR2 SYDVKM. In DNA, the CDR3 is TGTGCCAGCAGTCCCCACCCTATTAGCGGGAGAGGTAACAATGAGCAGTTCTTC. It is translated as CASSPHPISGRGNNEQFF.

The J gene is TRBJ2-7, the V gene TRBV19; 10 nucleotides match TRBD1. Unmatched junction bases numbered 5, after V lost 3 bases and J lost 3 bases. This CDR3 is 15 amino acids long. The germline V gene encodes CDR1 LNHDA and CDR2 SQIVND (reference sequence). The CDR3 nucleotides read TGTGCCAGTAGTATTGGGACAGGGGCCATCTACGAGCAGTACTTC. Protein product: CASSIGTGAIYEQYF.

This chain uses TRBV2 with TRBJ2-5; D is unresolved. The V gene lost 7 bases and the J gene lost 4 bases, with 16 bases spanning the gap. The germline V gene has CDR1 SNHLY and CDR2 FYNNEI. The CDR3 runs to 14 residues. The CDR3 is CASKTDGISETQYF. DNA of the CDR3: TGTGCCAGCAAGACGGACGGAATTTCAGAGACCCAGTACTTC.

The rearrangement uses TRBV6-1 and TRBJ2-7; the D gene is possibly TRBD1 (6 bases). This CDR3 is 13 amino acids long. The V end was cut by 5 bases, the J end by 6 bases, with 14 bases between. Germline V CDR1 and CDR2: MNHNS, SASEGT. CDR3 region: CASSRDNPSEQYF. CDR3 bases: TGTGCCAGCAGTCGGGACAATCCCTCCGAGCAGTACTTC.

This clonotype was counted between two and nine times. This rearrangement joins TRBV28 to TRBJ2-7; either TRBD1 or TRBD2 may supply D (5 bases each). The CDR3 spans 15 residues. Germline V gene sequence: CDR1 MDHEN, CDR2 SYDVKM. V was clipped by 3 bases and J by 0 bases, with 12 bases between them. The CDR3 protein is CASSLGTESSYEQYF. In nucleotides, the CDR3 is TGTGCCAGCAGTTTGGGGACGGAGAGCTCCTACGAGCAGTACTTC.

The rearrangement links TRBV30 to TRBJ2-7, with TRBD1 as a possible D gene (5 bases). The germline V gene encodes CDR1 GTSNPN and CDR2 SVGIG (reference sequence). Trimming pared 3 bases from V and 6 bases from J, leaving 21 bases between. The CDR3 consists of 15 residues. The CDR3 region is CAWSPLPGMTREQYF. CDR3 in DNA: TGTGCCTGGAGCCCGCTTCCAGGGATGACTCGCGAGCAGTACTTC.

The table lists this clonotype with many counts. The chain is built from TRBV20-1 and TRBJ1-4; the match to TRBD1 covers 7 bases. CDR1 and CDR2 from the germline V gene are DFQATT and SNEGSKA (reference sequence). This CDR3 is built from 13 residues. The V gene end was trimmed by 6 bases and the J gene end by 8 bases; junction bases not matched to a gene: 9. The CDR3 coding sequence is TGCAGTGCCCATGACAGGGTTACCGAAAAACTGTTTTTT. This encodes CSAHDRVTEKLFF.

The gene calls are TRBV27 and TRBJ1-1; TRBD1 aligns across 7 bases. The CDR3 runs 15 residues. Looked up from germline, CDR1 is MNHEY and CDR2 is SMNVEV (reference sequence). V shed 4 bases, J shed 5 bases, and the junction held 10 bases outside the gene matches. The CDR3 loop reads CASSSVETGRTEAFF. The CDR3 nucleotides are TGTGCCAGCAGTTCGGTCGAGACAGGGCGGACTGAAGCTTTCTTT.

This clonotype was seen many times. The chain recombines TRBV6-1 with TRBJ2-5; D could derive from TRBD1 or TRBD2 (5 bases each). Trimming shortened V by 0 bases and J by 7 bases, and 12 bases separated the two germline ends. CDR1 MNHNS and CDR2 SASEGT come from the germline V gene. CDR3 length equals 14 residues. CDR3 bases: TGTGCCAGCAGTGAAGCGTGGACTGGGGGGACCCAGTACTTC. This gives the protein CASSEAWTGGTQYF.

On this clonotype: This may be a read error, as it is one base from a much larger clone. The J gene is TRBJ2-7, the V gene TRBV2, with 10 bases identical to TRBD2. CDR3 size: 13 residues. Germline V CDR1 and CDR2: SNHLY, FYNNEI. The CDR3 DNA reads TGTGCCAGCAGCAGGACTAGCGGCTACGAGCAGTGCTTC. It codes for CASSRTSGYEQCF.

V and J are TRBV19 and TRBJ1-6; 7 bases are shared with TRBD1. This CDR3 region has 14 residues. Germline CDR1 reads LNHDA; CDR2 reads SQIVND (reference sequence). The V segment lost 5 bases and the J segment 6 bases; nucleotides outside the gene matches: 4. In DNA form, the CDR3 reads TGTGCCAGTAGTTCCGGACAGGCTAATTCACCCCTCCACTTT. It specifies CASSSGQANSPLHF.